This TCR beta chain is drawn from a study of OX40 agonist ivuxolimab in advanced cancers. Whole-study context: The patients received agonistic anti-OX40 (CD134) antibody ivuxolimab. From roughly 20 to 85 years was the age range, with a mean of around 57 years, and around 83% were male.

This clone appeared once. The antigen remains unidentified. Findings and limits, study-wide: On average, CD8+ T cells had more expanded clones than CD4+.

Profiled with immunoSEQ multiplex PCR; TCRdb holds only in-frame clones, not every one. The top ten hold 1.2% of the sample, which has tens of thousands of clones, roughly 80% seen once. J was trimmed by 7 bases and V by 7 bases; bases with no gene match: 4. The length of the CDR3 is 12 residues. The V gene's germline CDR1 is SQVTM and CDR2 ANQGSEA. V usage is TRBV29-1 and J usage is TRBJ2-1; 10 bases are shared with TRBD2. Material: CD4+ or CD8+ T cells sorted from blood, obtained in a trial of the OX40 agonist ivuxolimab. This clonotype originated in an adult with an advanced solid tumor such as melanoma, head and neck, liver or kidney cancer. CDR3: CSGCSGGNEQFF. As DNA, the CDR3 is TGCAGCGGCTGTAGCGGGGGGAATGAGCAGTTCTTC.